This T cell receptor beta chain was sequenced in a study of CD8 T cells in Susac syndrome. Overall study: Intravenous immunoglobulin alone or corticosteroids were being given to patients with Susac syndrome at blood draw, unless they were therapy-naive. The study, taken as a whole, reports: The CD4+ T cell repertoires, which came from Susac syndrome patients, showed no sign of clonal expansion.

Peripheral blood CD8+ and CD4+ T cells were profiled by TCR beta sequencing. After extraction with the RNeasy kit, 0.5 to 1 ug of the RNA was reverse transcribed using random hexamers. The authors amplified TCR beta CDR3 across 54 Vbeta and 13 Jbeta using immunoSEQ multiplex PCR. TCRdb reprocessed the immunoSEQ multiplex PCR reads via MiXCR and lists one record per CDR3 protein. The sample contains 150,000 to 190,000 distinct CDR3 sequences, approximately 96% of which appear only once. To note about this clonotype: Its target is unknown.

CDR1 and CDR2 (germline): SQVTM, ANQGSEA. The CDR3 covers 16 residues. The J segment lost 3 bases and the V segment lost 4 bases, leaving 12 bases of the junction unmatched. Sample: CD4+ T cells from PBMCs. The TCR comes from a human donor with Susac syndrome. The chain links TRBV29-1 to TRBJ2-4; 7 bases match TRBD2. CDR3 nucleotide sequence: TGCAGCGTTGCCGGGCTGGGGGGGTTGGGCAAAAACATTCAGTACTTC. Residues: CSVAGLGGLGKNIQYF.